One sample yielded the 29 T cell receptor beta chains listed below, sequenced in a study of blood T cell repertoires in COVID-19. Profiling relied on immunoSEQ multiplex PCR, and the TCRdb table lists in-frame clones only, not all of them. The top ten clones hold 4% to 5.5% of a sample with about 70,000 clones, 75% to 90% of them seen once. The sequenced sample was peripheral blood. All receptors come from a man at least 80 years old with acute or convalescent COVID-19.

The chain has TRBV27 and TRBJ2-5; D possibly corresponds to TRBD1 (6 bases). V was pared by 2 bases and J by 3 bases, with 7 bases between. Germline CDR1 MNHEY, CDR2 SMNVEV (reference sequence). The CDR3 sequence is 13 residues long. CDR3 in DNA: TGTGCCAGCAGTTTAAACAGGGAAGAGACCCAGTACTTC. As protein: CASSLNREETQYF.

This chain joins TRBV3-1 (or the pseudogene TRBV3-2) and TRBJ2-3; D is possibly TRBD1 (5 bases). Trimming removed 2 bases from V and 3 bases from J, with 6 bases in between. The length of the CDR3 is 13 residues. Germline V gene lookup returns CDR1 LGHDT and CDR2 YNNKEL (reference sequence). The CDR3 sequence is CASSQRGTDTQYF. The CDR3 nucleotides are TGTGCCAGCAGCCAAAGGGGTACAGATACGCAGTATTTT.

The chain carries TRBV2 and TRBJ2-7, with D perhaps matching TRBD2 (6 bases). The germline V gene has CDR1 SNHLY and CDR2 FYNNEI. With 6 bases removed from V and 6 bases from J, the gap between germline ends came to 21 bases. The CDR3 is 15 residues long. CDR3 DNA: TGTGCCAGCAGGGAGGGAGGACTAAGCGTCCGCGAGCAGTACTTC. It translates to CASREGGLSVREQYF.

The table lists this clone with a count of one. CDR3 in amino acids: CASSLQGSLGYTF. CDR3 DNA: TGCGCCAGCAGCTTACAGGGCTCGTTAGGCTACACCTTC. V usage is TRBV5-1 and J usage is TRBJ1-2; the D gene is possibly TRBD1 (6 bases). V was cut by 2 bases and J by 8 bases, with 13 bases left in between. Germline V gives CDR1 SGHRS, CDR2 YFSETQ. The CDR3 has 13 amino acids.

This clone was counted a single time. The chain is built from TRBV5-1 and TRBJ2-2; 8 bases line up with TRBD1. The junction had 10 bases not matched to a gene; V was cut back by 7 bases and J by 2 bases. Germline values: CDR1 SGHRS, CDR2 YFSETQ. The CDR3 is made up of 16 amino acids. Here the CDR3 reads CASGAGTGINTGELFF. The DNA for the CDR3 is TGCGCCAGCGGAGCCGGGACAGGAATCAACACCGGGGAGCTGTTTTTT.

This chain joins TRBV11-2 and TRBJ2-5; 10 nucleotides match TRBD1. Trimming at V came to 0 bases and at J to 7 bases, leaving 8 bases not matched to a gene. Looked up from germline, CDR1 is SGHAT and CDR2 is FQNNGV. This CDR3 comprises 16 residues. The CDR3 region has the DNA TGTGCCAGCAGCTTAGATGGGACAGGGGAATTGGGGACCCAGTACTTC. Translated: CASSLDGTGELGTQYF. The whole variable domain, remainder taken from reference TRBV11-2 and TRBJ2-5, is EAGVAQSPRYKIIEKRQSVAFWCNPISGHATLYWYQQILGQGPKLLIQFQNNGVVDDSQLPKDRFSAERLKGVDSTLKIQPAKLEDSAVYLCASSLDGTGELGTQYFGPGTRLLVL.

This clone was seen a handful of times. The chain recombines TRBV18 with TRBJ2-1; TRBD1 aligns across 10 bases. CDR3 length: 16 residues. Germline loops: CDR1 KGHSH, CDR2 LQKENI. V gave up 1 base and J gave up 6 bases; unmatched junction bases: 6. CDR3 DNA: TGTGCCAGCTCACCACGAGGACAGGGGGGTTCCAATGAGCAGTTCTTC. This sequence encodes CASSPRGQGGSNEQFF.

Written as DNA, the CDR3 is TGTGCCAGCAACCCCGGCTTTCAGGGGGTAGGGACAGATACGCAGTATTTT. Translation: CASNPGFQGVGTDTQYF. The rearrangement uses TRBV7-2 and TRBJ2-3, with 7 bases matching TRBD1. The germline gives CDR1 SGHTA, CDR2 FQGNSA. CDR3 size: 17 residues. V lost 7 bases, J lost 3 bases, and 16 bases stayed unmatched.

The J gene is TRBJ2-7, the V gene TRBV5-1; perhaps TRBD2 as D (6 bases). CDR3 length equals 15 residues. V was cut by 4 bases and J by 2 bases, with 16 bases left in between. The germline V gene encodes CDR1 SGHRS and CDR2 YFSETQ. The CDR3 spells CASSKGRTGAYEQYF. The DNA of the CDR3 is TGCGCCAGCAGCAAGGGGAGGACGGGGGCCTACGAGCAGTACTTC.

The chain combines TRBV7-6 with TRBJ2-2; TRBD1 aligns across 7 bases. This CDR3 spans 15 amino acids. Germline loops: CDR1 SGHVS, CDR2 FNYEAQ. The trim removed 4 bases at V and 5 bases at J, leaving 7 bases unmatched. The CDR3 loop is CASSSDRVITGELFF. In DNA form, the CDR3 reads TGTGCCAGCAGCTCAGACAGGGTGATTACCGGGGAGCTGTTTTTT.

The chain uses TRBV28 and TRBJ1-2; D is perhaps TRBD1 (6 bases). The germline CDR1 and CDR2 sequences are MDHEN and SYDVKM. Trimming cost V 6 bases and J 5 bases, with 16 bases left between them. The CDR3 runs to 14 residues. The CDR3 DNA follows: TGTGCCAGCAGACGAGGACAGAGTGGATATGGCTACACCTTC. The encoded protein is CASRRGQSGYGYTF.

This chain links TRBV5-1 with TRBJ2-5; TRBD2 aligns across 9 bases. Germline CDR1 and CDR2: SGHRS and YFSETQ. The CDR3 is 14 residues long. The V and J ends lost 4 bases and 5 bases, in that order; junction bases with no gene match: 6. The CDR3: CASSGGLAQETQYF. CDR3 in DNA: TGCGCCAGCAGCGGGGGACTAGCCCAGGAGACCCAGTACTTC.

The gene calls are TRBV24-1 and TRBJ2-7, with a weak D call TRBD1 (5 bases). The CDR3 has 12 amino acids. The germline V and J ends were trimmed by 5 bases and 5 bases, with 9 bases remaining between them. Germline CDR1 reads KGHDR; CDR2 reads SFDVKD. In nucleotides, the CDR3 is TGTGCCACCAGTGGGACAACCCACGAGCAGTACTTC. It specifies CATSGTTHEQYF.

This sequence joins TRBV10-1 and TRBJ1-2, with TRBD1 matching over 7 bases. This CDR3 region has 14 residues. CDR1 and CDR2 from the germline V gene are WNHNN and SYGVQD (reference sequence). Trimming took 2 bases from V and 7 from J; bases not matched to a gene: 7. The CDR3 DNA reads TGCGCCAGCAGTGAGCGACAGGGCCGTGGTGGCTACACCTTC. Protein: CASSERQGRGGYTF.

CDR3 amino acids: CASRSHGTNTGELFF. The CDR3 DNA sequence: TGTGCCAGCAGAAGTCACGGGACGAACACCGGGGAGCTGTTTTTT. The chain employs TRBV7-2 and TRBJ2-2; TRBD2 might be the D (5 bases). The CDR3 is 15 amino acids. Germline CDR1 is SGHTA and CDR2 is FQGNSA. V gave up 6 bases and J gave up 0 bases, with 11 bases separating them.

This chain links TRBV7-2 with TRBJ2-3; D is ambiguous. Deletions cut 2 bases from V and 2 bases from J, with 8 bases between. The CDR3 length is 14 residues. Germline assignment: CDR1 SGHTA and CDR2 FQGNSA. This CDR3 reads CASSLSPDTDTQYF. The CDR3 DNA reads TGTGCCAGCAGCTTATCTCCAGACACAGATACGCAGTATTTT.

This CDR3 is CASSIAGTGGWETQYF. DNA for the CDR3: TGTGCCAGTAGTATCGCCGGGACAGGGGGCTGGGAGACCCAGTACTTC. The V gene is TRBV19, the J gene TRBJ2-5; 12 positions match TRBD1. Per germline, CDR1 LNHDA and CDR2 SQIVND (reference sequence). V lost 3 bases and J lost 5; bases outside the gene matches: 7. The CDR3 is made up of 16 amino acids.

The chain joins TRBV9 to TRBJ1-2; no clear D gene. CDR3 length: 15 residues. Trimming pared 0 bases from V and 2 bases from J, leaving 11 bases between. Germline lookup yields CDR1 SGDLS and CDR2 YYNGEE. CDR3 in DNA: TGTGCCAGCAGCGTAGGCTTGATGCGAAACTATGGCTACACCTTC. Translating gives CASSVGLMRNYGYTF. The complete variable domain, with remaining parts taken from reference TRBV9 and TRBJ1-2, reads DSGVTQTPKHLITATGQRVTLRCSPRSGDLSVYWYQQSLDQGLQFLIQYYNGEERAKGNILERFSAQQFPDLHSELNLSSLELGDSALYFCASSVGLMRNYGYTFGSGTRLTVV.

The V call is TRBV2, the J call TRBJ1-1; 7 bases map to TRBD1. Per germline, CDR1 SNHLY and CDR2 FYNNEI. The CDR3 runs 13 residues. Trimming at V came to 6 bases and at J to 3 bases, leaving 4 bases not matched to a gene. CDR3 bases: TGTGCCAGCAGGTCACAGGGGTACACTGAAGCTTTCTTT. This sequence encodes CASRSQGYTEAFF. Full variable domain (outside the CDR3, taken from reference TRBV2 and TRBJ1-1): EPEVTQTPSHQVTQMGQEVILRCVPISNHLYFYWYRQILGQKVEFLVSFYNNEISEKSEIFDDQFSVERPDGSNFTLKIRSTKLEDSAMYFCASRSQGYTEAFFGQGTRLTVV.

The chain links TRBV19 to TRBJ1-2, with no clear D. Germline CDR1 is LNHDA and CDR2 is SQIVND (reference sequence). The CDR3 extends over 13 amino acids. Deletions cut 3 bases from V and 5 bases from J, with 10 bases between. The DNA of the CDR3 is TGTGCCAGTAGTATCATCCAGGCGTATGGCTACACCTTC. This encodes CASSIIQAYGYTF.

This sequence joins TRBV5-5 and TRBJ2-3; the D is unclear. V was clipped by 5 bases and J by 0 bases, with 7 bases between them. CDR1 and CDR2 (germline): SGHKS, YYEKEE (reference sequence). The CDR3 covers 13 residues. Here the CDR3 reads CASSPTSTDTQYF. Here the CDR3 DNA reads TGTGCCAGCAGTCCTACTAGCACAGATACGCAGTATTTT.

This clone was observed once. The chain combines TRBV2 with TRBJ1-3; 8 bases are shared with TRBD1. Looked up from germline, CDR1 is SNHLY and CDR2 is FYNNEI. Germline trimming cut 7 bases from V and 2 bases from J; bases unmatched to any gene: 10. The CDR3 loop spans 16 amino acids. This CDR3 reads CASNWGGQGTGNTIYF. The CDR3 DNA sequence: TGTGCCAGCAACTGGGGTGGACAGGGAACTGGAAACACCATATATTTT.

The J gene is TRBJ2-7, the V gene TRBV27; TRBD1 matches 7 bases. In germline, CDR1 is MNHEY, CDR2 SMNVEV (reference sequence). The CDR3 runs 18 residues. Unmatched junction bases numbered 18, after V lost 3 bases and J lost 4 bases. The CDR3 region has the DNA TGTGCCAGCAGTTTGCGCCCCCCGTTGAGGGGGCCGCCTTACGAGCAGTACTTC. Residues: CASSLRPPLRGPPYEQYF.

The chain has TRBV18 and TRBJ2-3; D is unclear. Trimming removed 6 bases at V and 2 bases at J, with 6 bases between. This CDR3 has 12 residues. Germline CDR1 is KGHSH and CDR2 is LQKENI. The CDR3 DNA reads as TGTGCCAGCTCCCTAGTCACAGATACGCAGTATTTT. Its translation: CASSLVTDTQYF. Full variable domain (rest looked up from reference TRBV18 and TRBJ2-3): NAGVMQNPRHLVRRRGQEARLRCSPMKGHSHVYWYRQLPEEGLKFMVYLQKENIIDESGMPKERFSAEFPKEGPSILRIQQVVRGDSAAYFCASSLVTDTQYFGPGTRLTVL.

This clone was observed a few times. The chain recombines TRBV29-1 with TRBJ1-1; no clear D gene. From germline, CDR1 is SQVTM and CDR2 ANQGSEA. The CDR3 has 10 amino acids. V gave up 7 bases and J gave up 7 bases, with 10 bases separating them. The CDR3 DNA sequence: TGCAGCGGGGAGGTCGGTGAAGCTTTCTTT. Translated: CSGEVGEAFF.

This clone occurred once. The rearrangement uses TRBV7-2 and TRBJ1-6; D is possibly TRBD1 (6 bases). The CDR3 length is 14 residues. V was trimmed by 1 base and J by 9 bases, leaving 10 bases between them. CDR1 and CDR2 (germline): SGHTA, FQGNSA. The CDR3 here is CASSLGYRASPLHF. DNA of the CDR3: TGTGCCAGCAGCTTAGGATACAGGGCTTCACCCCTCCACTTT.

The chain employs TRBV6-5 and TRBJ1-4; D gene unclear. The CDR3 is 13 amino acids. Germline CDR1 is MNHEY and CDR2 is SVGAGI. V was shortened by 6 bases and J by 8 bases, with 13 bases between the two germline ends. CDR3 protein: CASSRAPPEKLFF. DNA for the CDR3: TGTGCCAGCAGCCGAGCCCCTCCAGAAAAACTGTTTTTT.

The V call is TRBV5-6, the J call TRBJ1-2; D is uncertain. From germline, CDR1 is SGHDT and CDR2 YYEEEE. Deletions cut 0 bases from V and 3 bases from J, with 6 bases between. This CDR3 is built from 13 residues. CDR3 sequence reads: CASSLAGYYGYTF. The DNA of the CDR3 is TGTGCCAGCAGCTTGGCCGGGTACTATGGCTACACCTTC.

The chain carries TRBV28 and TRBJ2-7; perhaps TRBD2 as D (5 bases). Germline V CDR1 and CDR2: MDHEN, SYDVKM. Between the trimmed V and J ends, which lost 1 base and 7 bases, there was a span of 8 bases. This CDR3 region has 12 residues. The DNA for the CDR3 is TGTGCCAGCAGTTTATCGACGGGAGAGCAGTACTTC. This codes for CASSLSTGEQYF.